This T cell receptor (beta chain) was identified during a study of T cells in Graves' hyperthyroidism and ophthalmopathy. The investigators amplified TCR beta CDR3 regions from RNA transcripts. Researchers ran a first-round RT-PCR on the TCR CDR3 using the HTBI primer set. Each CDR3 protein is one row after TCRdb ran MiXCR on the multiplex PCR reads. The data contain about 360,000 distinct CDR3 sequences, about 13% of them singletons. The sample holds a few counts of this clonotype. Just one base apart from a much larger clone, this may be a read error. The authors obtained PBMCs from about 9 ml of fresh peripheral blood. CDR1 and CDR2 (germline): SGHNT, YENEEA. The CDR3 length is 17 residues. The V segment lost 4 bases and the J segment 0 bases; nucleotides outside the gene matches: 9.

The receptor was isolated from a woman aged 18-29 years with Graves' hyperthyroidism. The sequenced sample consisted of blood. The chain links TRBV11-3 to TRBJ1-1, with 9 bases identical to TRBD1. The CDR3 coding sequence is TGTGCCAGCAGCTCCTCCCGGACAGGGGCAATGAACACTGAAGCTTTCTTT. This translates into CASSSSRTGAMNTEAFF.